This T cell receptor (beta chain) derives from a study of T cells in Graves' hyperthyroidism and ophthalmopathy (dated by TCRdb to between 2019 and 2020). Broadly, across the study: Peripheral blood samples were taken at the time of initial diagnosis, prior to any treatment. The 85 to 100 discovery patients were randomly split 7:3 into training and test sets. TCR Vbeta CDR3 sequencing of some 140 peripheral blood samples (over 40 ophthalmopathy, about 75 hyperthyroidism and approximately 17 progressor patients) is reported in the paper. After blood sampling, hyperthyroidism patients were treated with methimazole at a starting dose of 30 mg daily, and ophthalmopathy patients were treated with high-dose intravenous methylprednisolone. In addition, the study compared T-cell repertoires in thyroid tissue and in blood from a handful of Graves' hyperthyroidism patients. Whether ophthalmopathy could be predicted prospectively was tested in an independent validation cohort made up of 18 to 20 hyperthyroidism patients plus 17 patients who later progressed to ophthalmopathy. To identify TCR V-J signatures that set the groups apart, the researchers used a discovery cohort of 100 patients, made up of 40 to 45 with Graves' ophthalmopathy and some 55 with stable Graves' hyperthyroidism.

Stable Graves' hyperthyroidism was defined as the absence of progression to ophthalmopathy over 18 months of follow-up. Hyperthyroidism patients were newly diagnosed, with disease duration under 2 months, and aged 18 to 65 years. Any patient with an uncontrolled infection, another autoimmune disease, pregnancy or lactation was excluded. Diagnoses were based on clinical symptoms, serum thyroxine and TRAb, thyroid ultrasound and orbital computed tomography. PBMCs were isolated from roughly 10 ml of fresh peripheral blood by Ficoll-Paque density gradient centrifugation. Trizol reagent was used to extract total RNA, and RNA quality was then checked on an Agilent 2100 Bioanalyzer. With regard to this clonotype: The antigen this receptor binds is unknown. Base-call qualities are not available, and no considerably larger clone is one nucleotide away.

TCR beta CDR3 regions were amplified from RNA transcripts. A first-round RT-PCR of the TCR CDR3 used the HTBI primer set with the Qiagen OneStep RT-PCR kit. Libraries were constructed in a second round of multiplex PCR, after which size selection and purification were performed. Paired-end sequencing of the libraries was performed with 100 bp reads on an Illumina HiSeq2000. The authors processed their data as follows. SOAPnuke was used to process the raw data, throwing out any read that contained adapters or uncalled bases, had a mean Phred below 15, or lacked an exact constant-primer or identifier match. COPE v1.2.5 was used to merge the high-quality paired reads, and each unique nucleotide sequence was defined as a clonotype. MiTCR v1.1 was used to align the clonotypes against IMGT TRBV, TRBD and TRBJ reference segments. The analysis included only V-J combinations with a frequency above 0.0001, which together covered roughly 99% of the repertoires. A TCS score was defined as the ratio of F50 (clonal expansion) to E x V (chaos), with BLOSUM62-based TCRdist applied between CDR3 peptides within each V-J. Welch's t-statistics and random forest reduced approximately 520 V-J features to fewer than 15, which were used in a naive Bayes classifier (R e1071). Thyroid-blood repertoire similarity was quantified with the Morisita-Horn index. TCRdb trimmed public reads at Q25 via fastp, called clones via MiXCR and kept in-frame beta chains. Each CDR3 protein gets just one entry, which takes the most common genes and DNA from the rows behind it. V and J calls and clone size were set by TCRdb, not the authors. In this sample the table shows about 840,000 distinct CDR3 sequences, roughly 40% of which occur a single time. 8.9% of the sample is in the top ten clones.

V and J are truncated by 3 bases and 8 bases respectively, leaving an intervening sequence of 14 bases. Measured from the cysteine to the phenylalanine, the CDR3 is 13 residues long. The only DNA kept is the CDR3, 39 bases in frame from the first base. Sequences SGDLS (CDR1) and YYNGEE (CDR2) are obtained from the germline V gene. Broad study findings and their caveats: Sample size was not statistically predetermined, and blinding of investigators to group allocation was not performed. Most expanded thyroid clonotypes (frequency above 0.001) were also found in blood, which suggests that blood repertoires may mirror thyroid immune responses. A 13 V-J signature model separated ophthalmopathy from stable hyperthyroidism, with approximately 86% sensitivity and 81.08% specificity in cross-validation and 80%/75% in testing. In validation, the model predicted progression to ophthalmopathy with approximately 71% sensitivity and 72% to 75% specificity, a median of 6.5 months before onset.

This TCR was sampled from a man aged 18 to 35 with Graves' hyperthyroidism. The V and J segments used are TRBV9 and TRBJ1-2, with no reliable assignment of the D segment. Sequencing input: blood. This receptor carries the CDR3 CASSDLQMGGYTF. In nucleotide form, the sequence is TGTGCCAGCAGCGACCTCCAAATGGGGGGCTACACCTTC.